This T cell receptor (beta chain) derives from a study of cytomegalovirus exposure and HLA in healthy donors. Per germline, CDR1 SNHLY and CDR2 FYNNEI. This CDR3 spans 14 amino acids. Regarding this clone: Its antigen remains unidentified. The junction departs from germline at one end; a sequencing error may be responsible.

PCR amplification relied on 60 Vbeta primers (plus 13 Jbeta primers). Sequencing used immunoSEQ multiplex PCR; TCRdb keeps in-frame clones, though not all of them. In the table there are about 140,000 clones, about 76% of which are singletons. Study outcomes and limitations: At a 0.05 false discovery rate, a later analysis found some 18,000 TCR beta sequences to be associated with HLA alleles. V- and J-gene trimming in TCR beta was tied to a missense DCLRE1C variant by an analysis performed later. Some public TCRs appeared in many individuals, while most sequences were rare. A later examination showed that TCR association rates differed by HLA locus, with DRB1 most and HLA-C fewest.

The specimen sequenced was PBMCs. The TCR was taken from a man aged 18 to 29 in good health and CMV-seronegative. The rearrangement uses TRBV2 and TRBJ1-2; TRBD1 matches 9 bases. CDR3 amino acids: CASRSGTGIHIANF. The CDR3 DNA is TGTGCCAGCAGATCCGGGACAGGGATTCATATTGCTAACTTC.